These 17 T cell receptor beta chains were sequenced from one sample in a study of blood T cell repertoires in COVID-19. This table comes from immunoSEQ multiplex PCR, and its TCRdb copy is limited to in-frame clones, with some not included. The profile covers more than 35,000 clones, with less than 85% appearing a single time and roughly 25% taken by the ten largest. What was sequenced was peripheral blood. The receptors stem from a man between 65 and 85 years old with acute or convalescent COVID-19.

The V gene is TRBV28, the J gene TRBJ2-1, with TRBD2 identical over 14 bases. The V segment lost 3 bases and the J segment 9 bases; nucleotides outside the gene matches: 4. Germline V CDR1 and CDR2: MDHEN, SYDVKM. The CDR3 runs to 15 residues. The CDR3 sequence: CASSLAGTSGSEQFF. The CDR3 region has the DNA TGTGCCAGCAGTTTGGCGGGGACTAGCGGGAGTGAGCAGTTCTTC.

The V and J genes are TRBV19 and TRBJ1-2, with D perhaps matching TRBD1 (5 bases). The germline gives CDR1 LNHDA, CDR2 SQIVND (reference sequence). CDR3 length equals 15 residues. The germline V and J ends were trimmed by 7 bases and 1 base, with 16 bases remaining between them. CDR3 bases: TGTGCCAGTACCCCCTCATGGGGGGTTAACTATGGCTACACCTTC. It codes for CASTPSWGVNYGYTF.

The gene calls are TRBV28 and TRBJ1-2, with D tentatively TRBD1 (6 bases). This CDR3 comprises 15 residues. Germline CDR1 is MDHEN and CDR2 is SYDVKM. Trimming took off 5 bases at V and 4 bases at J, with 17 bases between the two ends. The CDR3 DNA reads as TGTGCCAGCAGTACCCTTCAGGGGCGAGGCTATGGCTACACCTTC. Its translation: CASSTLQGRGYGYTF.

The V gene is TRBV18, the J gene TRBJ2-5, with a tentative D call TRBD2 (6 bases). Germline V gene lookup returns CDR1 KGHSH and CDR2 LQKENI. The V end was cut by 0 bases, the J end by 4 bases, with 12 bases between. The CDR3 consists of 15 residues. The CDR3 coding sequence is TGTGCCAGCTCACCACCGCGGCGGGAACGAGAGACCCAGTACTTC. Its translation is CASSPPRRERETQYF.

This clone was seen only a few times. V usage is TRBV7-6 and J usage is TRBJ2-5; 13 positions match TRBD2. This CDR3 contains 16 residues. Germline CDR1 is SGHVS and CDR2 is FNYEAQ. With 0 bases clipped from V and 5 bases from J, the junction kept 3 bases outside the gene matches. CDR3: CASSLAGLAGFETQYF. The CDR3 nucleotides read TGTGCCAGCAGCTTAGCGGGACTAGCGGGATTTGAGACCCAGTACTTC.

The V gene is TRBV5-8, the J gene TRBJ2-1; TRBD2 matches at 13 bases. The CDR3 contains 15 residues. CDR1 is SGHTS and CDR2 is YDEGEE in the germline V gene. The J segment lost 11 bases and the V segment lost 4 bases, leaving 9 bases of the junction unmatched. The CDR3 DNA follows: TGTGCCAGCAGCCGGGAGGGGACTAGCGGGAACCAGCAGTTCTTC. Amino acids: CASSREGTSGNQQFF.

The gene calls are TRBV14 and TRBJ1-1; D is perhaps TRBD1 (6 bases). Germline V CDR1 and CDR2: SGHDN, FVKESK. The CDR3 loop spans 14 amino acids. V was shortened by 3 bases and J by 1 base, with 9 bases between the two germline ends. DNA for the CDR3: TGTGCCAGCAGCCAGGGACACCAGAACACTGAAGCTTTCTTT. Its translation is CASSQGHQNTEAFF.

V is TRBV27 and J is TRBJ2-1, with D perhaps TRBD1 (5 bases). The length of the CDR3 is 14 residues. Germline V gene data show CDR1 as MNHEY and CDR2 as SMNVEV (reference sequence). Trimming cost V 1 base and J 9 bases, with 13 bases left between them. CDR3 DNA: TGTGCCAGCAGTTTATTTCCAGGGATCGTTGAGCAGTTCTTC. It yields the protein CASSLFPGIVEQFF.

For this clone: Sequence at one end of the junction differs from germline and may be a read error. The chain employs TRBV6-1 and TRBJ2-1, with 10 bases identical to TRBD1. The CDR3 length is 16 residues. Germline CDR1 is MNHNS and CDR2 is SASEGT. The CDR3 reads CASSERTGGPYSEQFF. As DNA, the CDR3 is TGTGCCAGCAGTGAGAGGACAGGGGGTCCCTACAGTGAGCAGTTCTTC.

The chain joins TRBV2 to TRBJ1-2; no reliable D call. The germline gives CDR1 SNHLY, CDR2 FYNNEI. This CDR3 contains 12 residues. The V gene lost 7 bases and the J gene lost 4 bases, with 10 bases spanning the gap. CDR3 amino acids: CASTRGSYGYTF. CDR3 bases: TGTGCCAGCACACGGGGAAGCTATGGCTACACCTTC.

CDR3 DNA sequence: TGTGCCAGCAGCCTCGATGCAGCAGGATCCTATGGCTACACCTTC. Protein product: CASSLDAAGSYGYTF. The genes are TRBV11-2 and TRBJ1-2; no clear D. This CDR3 has 15 residues. Per germline, CDR1 SGHAT and CDR2 FQNNGV. Trimming stripped 5 bases from V and 4 bases from J, with 17 bases between.

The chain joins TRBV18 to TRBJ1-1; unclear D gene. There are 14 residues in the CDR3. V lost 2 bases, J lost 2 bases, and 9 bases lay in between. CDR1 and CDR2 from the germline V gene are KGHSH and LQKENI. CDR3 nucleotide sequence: TGTGCCAGCTCACCAGAGTACGTAAACACTGAAGCTTTCTTT. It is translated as CASSPEYVNTEAFF.

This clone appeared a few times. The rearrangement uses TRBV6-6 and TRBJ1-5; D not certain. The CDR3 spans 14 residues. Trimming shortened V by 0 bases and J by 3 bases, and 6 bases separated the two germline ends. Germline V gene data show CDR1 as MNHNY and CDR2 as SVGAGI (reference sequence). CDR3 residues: CASSYSEDNQPQHF. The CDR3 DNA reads TGTGCCAGCAGTTACTCCGAGGACAATCAGCCCCAGCATTTT.

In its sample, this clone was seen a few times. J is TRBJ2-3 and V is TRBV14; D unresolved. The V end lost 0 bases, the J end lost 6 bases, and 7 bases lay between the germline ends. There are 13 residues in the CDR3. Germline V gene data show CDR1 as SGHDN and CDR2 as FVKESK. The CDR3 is CASSQDPRDTQYF. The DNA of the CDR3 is TGTGCCAGCAGCCAAGATCCCCGGGATACGCAGTATTTT.

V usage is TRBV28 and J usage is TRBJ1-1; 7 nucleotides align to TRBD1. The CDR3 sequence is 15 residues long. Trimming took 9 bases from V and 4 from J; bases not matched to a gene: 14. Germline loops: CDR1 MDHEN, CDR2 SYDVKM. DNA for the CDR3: TGTGCCAGTAGACAGGGCAATGGACGAACCACTGAAGCTTTCTTT. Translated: CASRQGNGRTTEAFF.

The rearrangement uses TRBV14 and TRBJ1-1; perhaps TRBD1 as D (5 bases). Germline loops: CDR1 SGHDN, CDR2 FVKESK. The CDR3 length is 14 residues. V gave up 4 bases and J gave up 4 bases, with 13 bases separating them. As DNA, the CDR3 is TGTGCCAGCAGCCCCTGGGAGGGACCCACTGAAGCTTTCTTT. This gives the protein CASSPWEGPTEAFF.

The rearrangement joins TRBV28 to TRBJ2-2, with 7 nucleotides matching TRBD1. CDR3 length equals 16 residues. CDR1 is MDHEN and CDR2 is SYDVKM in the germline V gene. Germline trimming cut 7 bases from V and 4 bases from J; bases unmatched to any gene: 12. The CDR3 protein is CASKLTSQGSTGELFF. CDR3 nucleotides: TGTGCCAGCAAATTAACGTCACAGGGGTCCACCGGGGAGCTGTTTTTT.